A single sample gave rise to the 13 T cell receptor beta chains below, sequenced in a study of T-cell reconstitution after alpha-beta-depleted transplantation in children. Unique molecular identifiers were built into the TCRbeta library. TCRdb processed the PCR reads anew with MiXCR; each CDR3 protein has one entry. The sample includes about 110,000 distinct CDR3 sequences, approximately 10% of them seen just once. The specimen comprised PBMCs, sampled before TCRalphabeta/CD19-depleted stem cell transplant. These receptors all stem from a boy aged 2 to 9 with acute lymphoblastic leukemia, due to receive a stem cell transplant.

In this sample, this clonotype turned up many times. The genes are TRBV12-3 or TRBV12-4 and TRBJ1-5, with D unclear. The CDR3 sequence is 14 residues long. V was pared by 3 bases and J by 4 bases, with 10 bases between. Here the CDR3 reads CASSFSGTNQPQHF. As DNA, the CDR3 is TGTGCCAGCAGTTTCTCGGGTACAAATCAGCCCCAGCATTTT.

This chain links TRBV20-1 with TRBJ2-3; 9 bases align to TRBD2. Unmatched junction bases numbered 3, after V lost 3 bases and J lost 2 bases. The V gene's germline CDR1 is DFQATT and CDR2 SNEGSKA (reference sequence). The length of the CDR3 is 14 residues. The chain's CDR3 is CSARGGRATDTQYF. The DNA of the CDR3 is TGCAGTGCTAGGGGCGGGAGGGCCACAGATACGCAGTATTTT.

This clonotype has a handful of counts. This chain connects TRBV5-1 to TRBJ1-1; D is undetermined. CDR1 is SGHRS and CDR2 is YFSETQ in the germline V gene. Trimming stripped 2 bases from V and 4 bases from J, with 12 bases between. The CDR3 contains 14 residues. The CDR3 spells CASSLRGDPTEAFF. The CDR3 bases are TGCGCCAGCAGCTTAAGAGGCGATCCCACTGAAGCTTTCTTT.

This clonotype was counted many times. The V gene is TRBV20-1, the J gene TRBJ2-4, with 12 nucleotides matching TRBD2. Germline CDR1 is DFQATT and CDR2 is SNEGSKA (reference sequence). The CDR3 consists of 18 residues. CDR3 residues: CSAYTGTSGRWPKNIQYF. DNA for the CDR3: TGCAGCGCCTACACCGGAACTAGCGGGAGGTGGCCCAAAAACATTCAGTACTTC.

Many counts were recorded for this clonotype. This CDR3 is CASSLSGTHSYNEQFF. The CDR3 coding sequence is TGTGCCAGCAGCTTATCCGGGACTCACTCCTACAATGAGCAGTTCTTC. The rearrangement uses TRBV7-2 and TRBJ2-1, with a tentative D call TRBD2 (6 bases). The germline V and J ends were trimmed by 2 bases and 0 bases, with 11 bases remaining between them. Germline lookup yields CDR1 SGHTA and CDR2 FQGNSA. This CDR3 contains 16 residues.

This clonotype was counted only a few times. The rearrangement uses TRBV5-4 and TRBJ1-4; 7 bases map to TRBD1. V shed 4 bases and J 3 bases; nucleotides not matched to a gene: 9. CDR3 size: 16 residues. Per the germline V gene, CDR1 is SGHNT and CDR2 is YYREEE (reference sequence). The CDR3 region is CASSPDRVRANEKLFF. The CDR3 coding sequence is TGTGCCAGCAGCCCCGACAGGGTTCGGGCTAATGAAAAACTGTTTTTT.

This clonotype was recorded many times. J is TRBJ2-5 and V is TRBV5-6; 7 positions match TRBD2. This CDR3 has 15 residues. V was pared by 2 bases and J by 4 bases, with 8 bases of the junction left unmatched. Germline CDR1 and CDR2: SGHDT and YYEEEE. CDR3 nucleotides: TGTGCCAGCAGCTTTGGTTTGGGGGAGGGAGAGACCCAGTACTTC. Translated: CASSFGLGEGETQYF.

V gene TRBV28 combines with J gene TRBJ1-1, with D perhaps matching TRBD1 (6 bases). This CDR3 has 15 amino acids. Trimming took off 5 bases at V and 4 bases at J, with 17 bases between the two ends. Germline assignment: CDR1 MDHEN and CDR2 SYDVKM. The CDR3 protein is CASSGGARSGTEAFF. CDR3 sequence (DNA): TGTGCCAGCAGTGGGGGGGCGCGGAGCGGCACTGAAGCTTTCTTT.

This clonotype was recorded a few times. The rearrangement uses TRBV27 and TRBJ2-7; a weak D match, TRBD2 (6 bases). CDR3 length: 15 amino acids. Trimming left V 3 bases short and J 6 bases short, with 18 bases between. Looked up from germline, CDR1 is MNHEY and CDR2 is SMNVEV (reference sequence). CDR3 sequence (DNA): TGTGCCAGCAGTTTGTCGCCCAGACTAGTTAGCGAGCAGTACTTC. Its translation is CASSLSPRLVSEQYF.

In its sample, this clonotype was seen a few times. The J gene is TRBJ1-2, the V gene TRBV27; 7 bases map to TRBD1. The germline CDR1 and CDR2 sequences are MNHEY and SMNVEV (reference sequence). Unmatched junction bases numbered 8, after V lost 7 bases and J lost 6 bases. This CDR3 comprises 13 residues. The CDR3 loop is CASKTRQGNGYTF. Written as DNA, the CDR3 is TGTGCCAGCAAGACAAGACAGGGAAATGGCTACACCTTC.

The V gene is TRBV10-3, the J gene TRBJ2-1; D perhaps matches TRBD2 (6 bases). Germline assignment: CDR1 ENHRY and CDR2 SYGVKD. Trimming shortened V by 1 base and J by 5 bases, and 9 bases separated the two germline ends. This CDR3 has 14 amino acids. This chain's CDR3 is CAISEFGGNNEQFF. The CDR3 nucleotides are TGTGCCATCAGTGAGTTTGGCGGGAACAATGAGCAGTTCTTC.

The table lists this clonotype with a count of one. V and J are TRBV28 and TRBJ1-2; perhaps TRBD1 as D (5 bases). Germline V lookup: CDR1 MDHEN, CDR2 SYDVKM. V was cut by 2 bases and J by 4 bases, with 20 bases left in between. This CDR3 is 17 amino acids long. CDR3 region: CASSLGRGHRRGYGYTF. The CDR3 DNA is TGTGCCAGCAGTTTAGGGAGGGGCCACCGAAGGGGCTATGGCTACACCTTC.

This clonotype was counted many times. The V call is TRBV5-5, the J call TRBJ2-6; D may be TRBD1 (6 bases). From germline, CDR1 is SGHKS and CDR2 YYEKEE (reference sequence). Between the trimmed V and J ends, which lost 2 bases and 0 bases, there was a span of 12 bases. The length of the CDR3 is 17 residues. CDR3 bases: TGTGCCAGCAGCTTTCCGCGGACAGCCTCTGGGGCCAACGTCCTGACTTTC. Amino acid sequence: CASSFPRTASGANVLTF.